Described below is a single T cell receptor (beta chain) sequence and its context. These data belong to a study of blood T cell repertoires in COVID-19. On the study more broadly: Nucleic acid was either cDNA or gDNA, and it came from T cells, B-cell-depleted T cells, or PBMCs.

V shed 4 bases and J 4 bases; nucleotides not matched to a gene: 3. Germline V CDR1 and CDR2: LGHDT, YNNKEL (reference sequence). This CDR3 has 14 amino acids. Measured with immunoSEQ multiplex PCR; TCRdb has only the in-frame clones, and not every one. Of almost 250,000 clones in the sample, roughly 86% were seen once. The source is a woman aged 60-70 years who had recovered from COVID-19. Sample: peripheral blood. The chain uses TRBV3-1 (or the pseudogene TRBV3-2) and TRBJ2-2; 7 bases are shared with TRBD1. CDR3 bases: TGTGCCAGCAGCCGAACAGGGGCCACCGGGGAGCTGTTTTTT. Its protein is CASSRTGATGELFF.